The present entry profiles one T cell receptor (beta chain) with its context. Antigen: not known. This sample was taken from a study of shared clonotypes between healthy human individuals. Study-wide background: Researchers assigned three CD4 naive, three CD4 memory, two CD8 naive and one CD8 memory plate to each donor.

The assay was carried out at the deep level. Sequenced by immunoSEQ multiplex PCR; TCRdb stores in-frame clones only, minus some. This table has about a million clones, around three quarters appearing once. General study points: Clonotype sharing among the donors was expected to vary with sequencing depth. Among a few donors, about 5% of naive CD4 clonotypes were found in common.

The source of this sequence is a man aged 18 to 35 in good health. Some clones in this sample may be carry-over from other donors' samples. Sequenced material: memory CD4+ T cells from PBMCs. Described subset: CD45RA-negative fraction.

This CDR3 is CASSLSGQGRYEQYF. The CDR3 DNA sequence: TGTGCCAGCAGTTTATCGGGACAGGGCCGCTACGAGCAGTACTTC. This rearrangement joins TRBV28 to TRBJ2-7, with 9 bases identical to TRBD1. The CDR3 has 15 residues. Germline CDR1 is MDHEN and CDR2 is SYDVKM. V lost 1 base and J lost 3; bases outside the gene matches: 4. Full variable domain (outside the CDR3, taken from reference TRBV28 and TRBJ2-7): DVKVTQSSRYLVKRTGEKVFLECVQDMDHENMFWYRQDPGLGLRLIYFSYDVKMKEKGDIPEGYSVSREKKERFSLILESASTNQTSMYLCASSLSGQGRYEQYFGPGTRLTVT.